This T cell receptor beta chain was sequenced in a study of cytomegalovirus exposure and HLA in healthy donors. Study-wide findings and caveats: Researchers reported that a few CMV-associated chains were confirmed in vitro as CMV antigen-specific.

Healthy individuals who donated bone marrow served as the donors. The PCR contained 60 Vbeta and 13 Jbeta primers. The protocol was immunoSEQ multiplex PCR, while the TCRdb copy is restricted to in-frame clones and leaves out a portion. The sample contains around 67,000 clones, roughly 66% of which appear only once. The CDR3 has 16 amino acids. V lost 6 bases, J lost 8 bases, and 23 bases lay in between. Looked up from germline, CDR1 is MNHEY and CDR2 is SMNVEV (reference sequence). Regarding this clone: Its target is not known.

The gene calls are TRBV27 and TRBJ1-5; D ambiguous. The receptor comes from a woman aged 45-59 years in good health and CMV-seronegative. What was sequenced was PBMCs. Here the CDR3 DNA reads TGTGCCAGCAGGCCAATCGGAGAGGGTGGGAAAGAGCCCCAGCATTTT. This encodes CASRPIGEGGKEPQHF.